A single sample gave rise to the 10 T cell receptor beta chains below, sequenced in a study of shared clonotypes between healthy human individuals. Profiling relied on immunoSEQ multiplex PCR, and the TCRdb table lists in-frame clones only, not all of them. The repertoire has about 770,000 clones, 55% to 75% of them found once; the top ten carry 1.8%. The source material was memory CD4+ T cells sorted from blood. The subset: CD45RA-negative fraction. The receptors here all came from a woman in her 30s in good health.

The chain employs TRBV5-1 and TRBJ1-5, with D perhaps TRBD1 (5 bases). V lost 3 bases to trimming and J lost 4 bases, with 11 bases between them. The CDR3 runs 14 residues. Germline V gives CDR1 SGHRS, CDR2 YFSETQ. In nucleotides, the CDR3 is TGCGCCAGCAGCTCTGGGGCGGAGAATCAGCCCCAGCATTTT. It encodes CASSSGAENQPQHF.

V gene TRBV29-1 combines with J gene TRBJ2-3; 12 bases map to TRBD2. Trimming removed 7 bases from V and 6 bases from J; junction bases left unmatched: 8. This CDR3 region has 14 residues. CDR1 SQVTM and CDR2 ANQGSEA come from the germline V gene. The CDR3 DNA reads TGCAGCGCCCGACTAGCGGGAGCTTATGATACGCAGTATTTT. Amino acids: CSARLAGAYDTQYF.

The chain couples TRBV28 to TRBJ2-3; a possible D gene is TRBD2 (6 bases). This CDR3 region has 16 residues. Germline CDR1 is MDHEN and CDR2 is SYDVKM. Trimming cost V 5 bases and J 6 bases, with 21 bases left between them. CDR3 bases: TGTGCCAGCAGTACTTATGCGGGGTCTATGGCCGATACGCAGTATTTT. Amino acid sequence: CASSTYAGSMADTQYF.

The chain joins TRBV9 to TRBJ2-3; D call uncertain. CDR1 is SGDLS, CDR2 YYNGEE, per germline. Trimming pared 4 bases from V and 6 bases from J, leaving 12 bases between. The CDR3 consists of 13 residues. The CDR3 nucleotides read TGTGCCAGCAGCCCCCCCCTTAGCGATACGCAGTATTTT. Translated: CASSPPLSDTQYF.

This sequence joins TRBV2 and TRBJ1-1; 11 bases match TRBD1. V was pared by 6 bases and J by 4 bases, with 7 bases of the junction left unmatched. Germline V gene data show CDR1 as SNHLY and CDR2 as FYNNEI. The CDR3 runs to 15 residues. The DNA of the CDR3 is TGTGCCAGCAGGGGACAGGGGGTTAGGGTCACTGAAGCTTTCTTT. As protein: CASRGQGVRVTEAFF.

This clone was counted a single time. The chain combines TRBV6-1 with TRBJ1-5; D not certain. CDR3 size: 13 residues. The germline CDR1 and CDR2 sequences are MNHNS and SASEGT. Deletions cut 0 bases from V and 8 bases from J, with 8 bases between. CDR3 in amino acids: CASSEARREPQHF. The CDR3 DNA reads TGTGCCAGCAGTGAAGCAAGGAGAGAGCCCCAGCATTTT.

This clone appeared a few times. The chain links TRBV5-1 to TRBJ2-3; 9 bases agree with TRBD2. Germline lookup yields CDR1 SGHRS and CDR2 YFSETQ. V lost 4 bases and J lost 2; bases outside the gene matches: 8. The CDR3 covers 16 residues. Here the CDR3 reads CASSPMASGTTDTQYF. CDR3 sequence (DNA): TGCGCCAGCAGCCCCATGGCTAGCGGGACCACAGATACGCAGTATTTT.

In nucleotides, the CDR3 is TGTGCCAGCAGCTTAGGAGGGAGGAGGAATCAGCCCCAGCATTTT. Translating gives CASSLGGRRNQPQHF. The chain links TRBV5-8 to TRBJ1-5; D is ambiguous. Per germline, CDR1 SGHTS and CDR2 YDEGEE. The germline V and J ends were trimmed by 2 bases and 4 bases, with 13 bases remaining between them. This CDR3 is built from 15 residues.

The CDR3 region has the DNA TGTGCCAGCAGCTTACCTGAGCACGAGCAGTACTTC. This gives the protein CASSLPEHEQYF. J is TRBJ2-7 and V is TRBV7-9, with no clear D. The CDR3 runs to 12 residues. Germline values: CDR1 SEHNR, CDR2 FQNEAQ (reference sequence). The V end lost 2 bases, the J end lost 5 bases, and 7 bases lay between the germline ends.

This sequence joins TRBV28 and TRBJ2-6; TRBD1 matches 12 bases. The CDR3 sequence is 17 residues long. The germline V gene has CDR1 MDHEN and CDR2 SYDVKM. The junction had 6 bases not matched to a gene; V was cut back by 5 bases and J by 4 bases. CDR3 protein: CASSTGTGGTGANVLTF. The CDR3 bases are TGTGCCAGCAGTACCGGGACAGGGGGCACGGGGGCCAACGTCCTGACTTTC.